This passage covers 15 T cell receptor beta chains from one sample sequenced in a study of cytomegalovirus exposure and HLA in healthy donors. Use of 60 Vbeta and 13 Jbeta primers characterized the PCR. Profiling relied on immunoSEQ multiplex PCR, and the TCRdb table lists in-frame clones only, not all of them. There are around 91,000 clones in the sample; 84% occur only once, and under 2.5% lies in the top ten. The source material was PBMCs. These receptors were obtained from a man between 18 and 29 years old in good health and CMV-seronegative.

This chain connects TRBV14 to TRBJ2-5, with 9 bases lining up with TRBD2. Losses at the gene ends were 1 base for V and 6 bases for J; bases not matched to a gene: 6. Germline V gives CDR1 SGHDN, CDR2 FVKESK. This CDR3 comprises 15 residues. The CDR3 loop reads CASSQVGAGGQTQYF. The CDR3, as DNA: TGTGCCAGCAGCCAAGTTGGAGCGGGAGGACAGACCCAGTACTTC.

The V call is TRBV5-1, the J call TRBJ1-1, with D maybe TRBD1 (6 bases). CDR1 and CDR2 (germline): SGHRS, YFSETQ. This CDR3 has 16 amino acids. V dropped 4 bases and J dropped 5 bases, with 21 bases sitting between them. CDR3: CASSVGGGARYTEAFF. For the CDR3, the DNA is TGCGCCAGCAGCGTGGGGGGGGGCGCGAGGTATACTGAAGCTTTCTTT.

The J gene is TRBJ1-5, the V gene TRBV7-6, with D hard to call. Trimming removed 3 bases from V and 6 bases from J, with 9 bases in between. CDR1 and CDR2 (germline): SGHVS, FNYEAQ. The CDR3 has 13 residues. The CDR3 DNA reads TGTGCCAGCAGCTTCAAAGTCGGTCAGCCCCAGCATTTT. Protein product: CASSFKVGQPQHF.

This clone came up once. This chain's CDR3 is CSVPTPTAEAQYF. The CDR3 DNA is TGCAGCGTCCCTACCCCGACGGCGGAGGCGCAGTATTTT. The chain carries TRBV29-1 and TRBJ2-3; possibly TRBD2 for D (5 bases). The CDR3 is 13 residues long. CDR1 and CDR2 (germline): SQVTM, ANQGSEA. Trimming stripped 6 bases from V and 10 bases from J, with 20 bases between.

The V gene is TRBV7-9, the J gene TRBJ2-1, with 11 nucleotides matching TRBD2. With 5 bases clipped from V and 5 bases from J, the junction kept 8 bases outside the gene matches. The CDR3 has 16 amino acids. Germline V gives CDR1 SEHNR, CDR2 FQNEAQ (reference sequence). The CDR3 protein is CASSPGTSGWNNEQFF. CDR3 DNA sequence: TGTGCCAGCAGCCCCGGGACTAGCGGTTGGAACAATGAGCAGTTCTTC.

The chain has TRBV5-1 and TRBJ1-1; the D gene is possibly TRBD1 (6 bases). V lost 0 bases and J lost 4, with 13 bases in between. CDR1 and CDR2 from the germline V gene are SGHRS and YFSETQ. This CDR3 is 15 amino acids long. CDR3: CASSLVGGAGTEAFF. DNA of the CDR3: TGCGCCAGCAGCTTGGTTGGGGGGGCGGGCACTGAAGCTTTCTTT.

This clone was counted once. CDR3 coding DNA: TGTGCCAGCAGCCATTCTCTAGGGGCGTCCGGGGAGCTGTTTTTT. As protein: CASSHSLGASGELFF. V is TRBV14 and J is TRBJ2-2; tentative D call: TRBD1 (5 bases). The CDR3 totals 15 residues. The germline V gene has CDR1 SGHDN and CDR2 FVKESK. V was shortened by 3 bases and J by 6 bases, with 14 bases between the two germline ends.

The chain is built from TRBV28 and TRBJ1-4, with a possible D match to TRBD1 (5 bases). CDR3 length equals 14 residues. The V end was cut by 8 bases, the J end by 4 bases, with 14 bases between. Germline CDR1 reads MDHEN; CDR2 reads SYDVKM. The CDR3 here is CASGRVRGNEKLFF. The CDR3 DNA follows: TGTGCCAGCGGCAGGGTACGCGGTAATGAAAAACTGTTTTTT.

The chain employs TRBV7-9 and TRBJ1-5, with 7 bases lining up with TRBD1. Germline V lookup: CDR1 SEHNR, CDR2 FQNEAQ (reference sequence). The CDR3 loop spans 16 amino acids. The trim removed 4 bases at V and 1 base at J, leaving 7 bases unmatched. CDR3 sequence reads: CASSSSQGFSNQPQHF. The CDR3 DNA reads as TGTGCCAGCAGCTCGTCACAGGGGTTCAGCAATCAGCCCCAGCATTTT.

J is TRBJ2-7 and V is TRBV19; 7 bases agree with TRBD2. CDR3 length: 13 amino acids. CDR1 is LNHDA, CDR2 SQIVND, per germline (reference sequence). J gave up 2 bases and V 5 bases, and 3 bases lay outside the gene matches. The CDR3 protein is CASSQTSAYEQYF. The CDR3 bases are TGTGCCAGTAGTCAAACTAGCGCCTACGAGCAGTACTTC.

V and J are TRBV2 and TRBJ2-1; TRBD2 matches 7 bases. Germline V CDR1 and CDR2: SNHLY, FYNNEI. J gave up 1 base and V 11 bases, and 2 bases lay outside the gene matches. The CDR3 length is 12 residues. CDR3 nucleotides: TGTGCCCGCGGGGGTTCCTACAATGAGCAGTTCTTC. It translates to CARGGSYNEQFF.

This clone has a single count. The chain employs TRBV10-3 and TRBJ2-3; TRBD1 is a possible D gene (6 bases). Per germline, CDR1 ENHRY and CDR2 SYGVKD. The CDR3 consists of 14 residues. The V and J ends lost 5 bases and 2 bases respectively, with 11 bases between them. Written as DNA, the CDR3 is TGTGCCATCAGTTCTGGACAGAACACAGATACGCAGTATTTT. Its translation is CAISSGQNTDTQYF.

V and J are TRBV5-1 and TRBJ2-7, with D perhaps matching TRBD2 (6 bases). The V end was cut by 4 bases, the J end by 3 bases, with 14 bases between. The CDR3 runs to 14 residues. Germline CDR1 is SGHRS and CDR2 is YFSETQ. The CDR3 DNA sequence: TGCGCCAGCAGCCTGATTTTGGGGGGCTACGAGCAGTACTTC. Protein: CASSLILGGYEQYF.

This clone was seen only a few times. The chain has TRBV6-1 and TRBJ1-3; possible D gene TRBD1, 6 bases. Trimming removed 8 bases from V and 0 bases from J, with 11 bases in between. The CDR3 length is 14 residues. Germline CDR1 MNHNS, CDR2 SASEGT. DNA for the CDR3: TGTGCCAGCTTTACAGGGCTCTCTGGAAACACCATATATTTT. Translated, it gives CASFTGLSGNTIYF.

This chain joins TRBV28 and TRBJ2-7; 7 positions match TRBD2. This CDR3 spans 16 amino acids. The germline CDR1 and CDR2 sequences are MDHEN and SYDVKM. Trimming at V came to 5 bases and at J to 4 bases, leaving 14 bases not matched to a gene. The CDR3 loop reads CASSPTMDGRLYEQYF. The CDR3 nucleotides read TGTGCCAGCAGTCCAACAATGGACGGGAGGTTGTACGAGCAGTACTTC.